This T cell receptor beta chain came from a study of beta chain features in type 1 diabetes. cDNA synthesis used the whole RNA isolate, giving expressed TCRB sequences. Some clones are missing from TCRdb's copy, which holds only in-frame ones; the method was immunoSEQ multiplex PCR. The sample yields 620,000 or so clones, roughly 15% seen once. This clone was detected only a few times. Sequences were obtained from naive CD4+ T cells from blood. This clonotype was sampled from a man aged 18 to 30 in good health.

The CDR3 DNA sequence: TGTGCCAGTAGTAGACAGGTTGGTAACACTGAAGCTTTCTTT. It yields the protein CASSRQVGNTEAFF. The chain recombines TRBV19 with TRBJ1-1; D is perhaps TRBD1 (6 bases). The germline CDR1 and CDR2 sequences are LNHDA and SQIVND (reference sequence). The CDR3 sequence is 14 residues long. V was pared by 4 bases and J by 2 bases, with 11 bases between.